This T cell receptor (beta chain) was captured in a study of spatial heterogeneity in lung cancer. Overall study: Raw-read counts averaged over ten per unique TCR and UMI combination.

This clonotype is judged medium-sized. The antigen is not known. Overall study results and limits: Counts that tracked tumor mutation counts were those of expanded intratumoral alpha and beta TCRs.

The CDR3 length is 15 residues. The germline gives CDR1 MNHNS, CDR2 SASEGT. V lost 5 bases to trimming and J lost 7 bases, with 18 bases between them. Time point here: sample taken at primary tumor resection. TCRdb re-derived calls from the 5' RACE reads in MiXCR, one entry per CDR3 protein. The sample has about 3,900 distinct CDR3 sequences, approximately 4% seen once. V gene TRBV6-1 combines with J gene TRBJ2-4; D is perhaps TRBD1 (6 bases). This sequence originates from a male donor with early-stage non-small cell lung cancer. Sequencing was performed on lung tumor tissue, taken at surgery. CDR3 in amino acids: CASSPLGGQGNIQYF. CDR3 DNA sequence: TGTGCCAGCAGTCCCCTCGGTGGGCAGGGGAACATTCAGTACTTC.